A single TCR beta chain is shown here with its context. Authors' methods: Amplified reference gene primers provided the basis for estimating nucleated cell counts. Using immunoSEQ multiplex PCR, the repertoire was profiled, and TCRdb retains in-frame clones only, with some absent. V, J and clone size are those of that table, while D and trimming were read from the DNA. The top ten clones hold roughly 3.1% of a sample with 87,000 or so clones, 75% to 90% of them seen once. Germline CDR1 LNHDA, CDR2 SQIVND (reference sequence). CDR3 size: 14 residues. The ends lost 8 bases at V and 0 bases at J; junction bases unmatched: 4. This sample was taken from a study of blood T cell repertoires in COVID-19.

The rearrangement links TRBV19 to TRBJ2-1, with 7 bases identical to TRBD2. The material sequenced was peripheral blood. The TCR was taken from a woman in her forties or fifties with active or convalescent COVID-19. CDR3 in amino acids: CASEAGTSYNEQFF. The CDR3 bases are TGTGCCAGTGAAGCGGGGACCTCCTACAATGAGCAGTTCTTC.